Each of the 5 T cell receptor beta chains below was sequenced from the same sample in a study of neoadjuvant anti-PD-1 for oral cavity cancer. Here immunoSEQ multiplex PCR was the method, and the copy in TCRdb shows in-frame clones only, minus some. In the table there are approximately 13,000 clones, approximately 67% of which are singletons. The time point is: after neoadjuvant nivolumab, at surgical resection. The source was PBMCs, collected after nivolumab (anti-PD-1) treatment. The receptors shown here come from a person aged 40-85 years with oral cavity squamous cell carcinoma.

V and J are TRBV9 and TRBJ1-1; unclear D gene. The CDR3 loop spans 13 amino acids. Trimming took 4 bases from V and 0 from J, leaving 7 bases between them. Germline V gene lookup returns CDR1 SGDLS and CDR2 YYNGEE. The CDR3 coding sequence is TGTGCCAGCAGCCGCACAGTGAACACTGAAGCTTTCTTT. This codes for CASSRTVNTEAFF.

The gene calls are TRBV28 and TRBJ2-5, with 10 nucleotides matching TRBD1. The CDR3 covers 21 residues. The germline V gene encodes CDR1 MDHEN and CDR2 SYDVKM. V dropped 0 bases and J dropped 0; count of bases not matched to a gene: 16. The CDR3: CASSLWGTGEYAGAYQETQYF. The CDR3 DNA is TGTGCCAGCAGTTTATGGGGGACAGGGGAGTATGCGGGGGCTTACCAAGAGACCCAGTACTTC.

The CDR3 DNA reads as TGTGCCAGCAGTACTTATGGACTAGCGGCGAACACCGGGGAGCTGTTTTTT. It encodes CASSTYGLAANTGELFF. The chain links TRBV2 to TRBJ2-2, with 10 bases that match TRBD2. This CDR3 spans 17 amino acids. Per germline, CDR1 SNHLY and CDR2 FYNNEI. Unmatched junction bases numbered 6, after V lost 5 bases and J lost 0 bases.

This clone came up once. V usage is TRBV2 and J usage is TRBJ2-3; D uncertain. The CDR3 runs 13 residues. Germline-derived CDR1 and CDR2 are SNHLY and FYNNEI. V lost 7 bases, J lost 1 base, and 9 bases lay in between. The CDR3 DNA follows: TGTGCCAGCACTGGAGAGGGCACAGATACGCAGTATTTT. Amino acid sequence: CASTGEGTDTQYF.

The gene calls are TRBV11-1 and TRBJ2-7, with a possible D match to TRBD1 (5 bases). The germline CDR1 and CDR2 sequences are SGHAT and FQDESV (reference sequence). The CDR3 spans 14 residues. V was trimmed by 6 bases and J by 5 bases, leaving 17 bases between them. CDR3 region: CASSHPTEGNEQYF. The CDR3 DNA reads TGTGCCAGCAGTCACCCGACAGAAGGAAACGAGCAGTACTTC.